This entry lists 13 T cell receptor beta chains sequenced from one sample in a study of PD-1 blockade in classical Hodgkin lymphoma. Relapse was seen in all patients after autologous stem cell transplantation, and brentuximab vedotin exposure was variable. TCRdb's copy holds only in-frame clones and misses some; the assay was immunoSEQ multiplex PCR. This repertoire shows 70,000 or so clones, under 95% found once; its top ten account for 8%. The source material was peripheral blood mononuclear cells (PBMCs), sampled at baseline. These receptors were obtained from a human donor with classical Hodgkin lymphoma.

The gene calls are TRBV19 and TRBJ2-1; D may be TRBD2 (5 bases). The V gene lost 3 bases and the J gene lost 2 bases, with 5 bases spanning the gap. The CDR3 runs 13 residues. The germline V gene has CDR1 LNHDA and CDR2 SQIVND (reference sequence). Here the CDR3 DNA reads TGTGCCAGTAGTATCGGGACCTACAATGAGCAGTTCTTC. This codes for CASSIGTYNEQFF.

The rearrangement uses TRBV27 and TRBJ2-7; the match to TRBD2 covers 9 bases. V dropped 5 bases and J dropped 4; count of bases not matched to a gene: 9. The CDR3 runs to 15 residues. Per germline, CDR1 MNHEY and CDR2 SMNVEV (reference sequence). CDR3 sequence reads: CASSIQPGLAYEQYF. The DNA for the CDR3 is TGTGCCAGCAGTATCCAACCGGGACTAGCTTACGAGCAGTACTTC.

This clone was seen a single time. The genes are TRBV12-5 and TRBJ2-3, with a possible D match to TRBD2 (5 bases). V was pared by 0 bases and J by 2 bases, with 15 bases between. Germline V gene data show CDR1 as LGHNT and CDR2 as FRNRAP. The CDR3 loop spans 17 amino acids. The CDR3 spells CASGLVALVRVTDTQYF. The CDR3 bases are TGTGCTAGTGGTTTGGTAGCCCTCGTGAGGGTCACAGATACGCAGTATTTT.

The V and J genes are TRBV27 and TRBJ1-5, with 7 bases aligning to TRBD1. The V and J ends lost 6 bases and 5 bases, in that order; junction bases with no gene match: 10. Germline V gene sequence: CDR1 MNHEY, CDR2 SMNVEV (reference sequence). This CDR3 comprises 15 residues. CDR3 residues: CASSQTDREYQPQHF. CDR3 DNA: TGTGCCAGCAGCCAAACCGACAGGGAATATCAGCCCCAGCATTTT.

This clone was counted only a few times. The chain links TRBV4-1 to TRBJ1-2; maybe TRBD1 (6 bases). Trimming stripped 0 bases from V and 5 bases from J, with 16 bases between. The germline gives CDR1 MGHRA, CDR2 YSYEKL. The CDR3 spans 16 residues. CDR3 residues: CASSQDGTSGPYGYTF. CDR3 DNA: TGCGCCAGCAGCCAAGACGGGACAAGTGGACCTTATGGCTACACCTTC.

The rearrangement links TRBV10-3 to TRBJ2-6; TRBD2 might be the D (6 bases). Trimming removed 0 bases from V and 2 bases from J, with 14 bases in between. Germline values: CDR1 ENHRY, CDR2 SYGVKD. This CDR3 is built from 18 residues. CDR3 coding DNA: TGTGCCATCAGTGAGTCGGTATTTGGGGGGACTGGGGCCAACGTCCTGACTTTC. Translation: CAISESVFGGTGANVLTF.

The chain has TRBV13 and TRBJ1-5; 10 positions agree with TRBD1. The CDR3 runs to 16 residues. V was pared by 4 bases and J by 6 bases, with 9 bases of the junction left unmatched. The germline CDR1 and CDR2 sequences are PRHDT and FYEKMQ (reference sequence). CDR3 protein: CASSSYGTGDRQPQHF. In nucleotides, the CDR3 is TGTGCCAGCAGCTCATACGGGACAGGGGATCGTCAGCCCCAGCATTTT. Looking up the rest from reference TRBV13 and TRBJ1-5 gives the full variable domain: AAGVIQSPRHLIKEKRETATLKCYPIPRHDTVYWYQQGPGQDPQFLISFYEKMQSDKGSIPDRFSAQQFSDYHSELNMSSLELGDSALYFCASSSYGTGDRQPQHFGDGTRLSIL.

The genes are TRBV2 and TRBJ1-5, with D hard to call. CDR3 length equals 12 residues. V dropped 4 bases and J dropped 4 bases, with 5 bases sitting between them. Germline V gene sequence: CDR1 SNHLY, CDR2 FYNNEI. CDR3: CASSAGNQPQHF. CDR3 nucleotide sequence: TGTGCCAGCAGTGCTGGGAATCAGCCCCAGCATTTT.

This chain connects TRBV6-5 to TRBJ1-3; 7 bases fit TRBD1. CDR3 size: 15 residues. CDR1 is MNHEY and CDR2 is SVGAGI in the germline V gene. Losses at the gene ends were 0 bases for V and 4 bases for J; bases not matched to a gene: 3. CDR3: CASSYSGGAGNTIYF. The CDR3 DNA reads as TGTGCCAGCAGTTACTCAGGGGGCGCAGGAAACACCATATATTTT.

The rearrangement links TRBV7-3 to TRBJ2-3; TRBD2 might be the D (5 bases). Trimming pared 5 bases from V and 2 bases from J, leaving 11 bases between. The CDR3 is 14 amino acids. Germline assignment: CDR1 SGHTA and CDR2 FQGTGA. As DNA, the CDR3 is TGTGCCAGCAGCGAAGACTACTTCACAGATACGCAGTATTTT. Encoded protein: CASSEDYFTDTQYF.

The V gene is TRBV20-1, the J gene TRBJ2-3; TRBD2 is a possible D gene (6 bases). Germline V lookup: CDR1 DFQATT, CDR2 SNEGSKA (reference sequence). The CDR3 sequence is 11 residues long. Here the CDR3 reads CRLPGADTQYF. The DNA of the CDR3 is TGCAGACTCCCGGGGGCAGATACGCAGTATTTT.

The chain recombines TRBV7-9 with TRBJ1-1; possibly TRBD1 for D (5 bases). The V end lost 0 bases, the J end lost 5 bases, and 10 bases lay between the germline ends. The CDR3 runs 14 residues. From germline, CDR1 is SEHNR and CDR2 FQNEAQ (reference sequence). The CDR3 reads CASSLAQGLTEAFF. CDR3 DNA sequence: TGTGCCAGCAGCTTAGCGCAGGGCTTAACTGAAGCTTTCTTT. Complete variable domain (other parts from reference TRBV7-9 and TRBJ1-1): DTGVSQNPRHKITKRGQNVTFRCDPISEHNRLYWYRQTLGQGPEFLTYFQNEAQLEKSRLLSDRFSAERPKGSFSTLEIQRTEQGDSAMYLCASSLAQGLTEAFFGQGTRLTVV.

V gene TRBV4-1 combines with J gene TRBJ1-4; D might be TRBD1 (6 bases). The CDR3 sequence is 16 residues long. Per germline, CDR1 MGHRA and CDR2 YSYEKL. The V and J ends lost 4 bases and 5 bases respectively, with 17 bases between them. The chain's CDR3 is CASSPGPTGSNEKLFF. DNA of the CDR3: TGCGCCAGCAGCCCGGGCCCAACAGGGTCGAATGAAAAACTGTTTTTT.